This T cell receptor beta chain stems from a study of cytomegalovirus exposure and HLA in healthy donors. Findings and caveats of the study: Cytomegalovirus status was reportedly diagnosed by the classifier with high sensitivity and specificity. That first-cohort TCR clusters tended to co-occur in the approximately 120 validation repertoires was found in a later analysis. The investigators catalogued 150 to 200 TCR beta chains as cytomegalovirus-associated.

Comment on this clone: Its cognate antigen is unknown.

Only in-frame clones appear in the TCRdb table, and some are missing; sequencing was by immunoSEQ multiplex PCR. The profile shows about 150,000 clones, about nine tenths of them singletons. The donors were part of the validation cohort of fewer than 150 subjects. That cohort was separate from the first cohort, which comprised 550 to 750 subjects. This CDR3 comprises 15 residues. CDR1 is SEHNR, CDR2 FQNEAQ, per germline (reference sequence). Trimming took off 4 bases at V and 4 bases at J, with 16 bases between the two ends. The receptor was isolated from a man in his late teens or twenties in good health and CMV-seronegative. The chain has TRBV7-9 and TRBJ1-1, with D tentatively TRBD1 (5 bases). Material for sequencing was PBMCs. The CDR3 protein is CASSWGGHSGTEAFF. CDR3 bases: TGTGCCAGCAGCTGGGGCGGCCATTCCGGCACTGAAGCTTTCTTT.